The clone carrying this T cell receptor beta chain was seen a single time. Its cognate antigen is unknown. Positively selected for CCR7, the CD45RO-negative cells used as naive CD8 cells excluded terminally differentiated effector memory CD45RA+ cells. This entry is derived from a study of shared clonotypes between healthy human individuals. In the study overall: The plates for each donor numbered three CD4 naive, three CD4 memory, two CD8 naive and one CD8 memory. Study-wide points: Rarefaction gave evidence that sorted-subset sequencing remained incomplete despite large depth. Clonotype sharing across several donors was observed for 5% to 6.5% of naive CD4 clonotypes.

Germline values: CDR1 LNHDA, CDR2 SQIVND (reference sequence). This CDR3 is 15 amino acids long. After removal of 3 bases from V and 0 bases from J, the junction contained 2 bases not matched to a gene. At deep level, the assay was performed. Profiled with immunoSEQ multiplex PCR; TCRdb holds only in-frame clones, not every one. The data show some 2,100,000 clones, about 93% seen once. Sequencing was done on a sample of naive CD8+ T cells from PBMCs. This TCR was recovered from a man younger than 35 in good health. Some clones in this sample may be carry-over from other donors' samples. V is TRBV19 and J is TRBJ2-4; 7 bases map to TRBD1. The DNA for the CDR3 is TGTGCCAGTAGTATGAGGGGGCAAGCCAAAAACATTCAGTACTTC. This sequence encodes CASSMRGQAKNIQYF.